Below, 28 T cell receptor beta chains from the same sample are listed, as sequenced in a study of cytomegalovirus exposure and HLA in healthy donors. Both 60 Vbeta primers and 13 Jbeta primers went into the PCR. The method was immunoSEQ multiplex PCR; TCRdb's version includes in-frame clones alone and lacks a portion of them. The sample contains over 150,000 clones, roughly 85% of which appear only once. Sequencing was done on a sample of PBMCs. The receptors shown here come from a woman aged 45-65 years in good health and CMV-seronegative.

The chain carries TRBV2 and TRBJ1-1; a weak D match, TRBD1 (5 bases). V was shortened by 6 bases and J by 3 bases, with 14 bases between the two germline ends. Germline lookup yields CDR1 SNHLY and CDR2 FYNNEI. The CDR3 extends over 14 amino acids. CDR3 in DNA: TGTGCCAGCAGAGACAAGGGGTTGGACACTGAAGCTTTCTTT. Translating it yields CASRDKGLDTEAFF.

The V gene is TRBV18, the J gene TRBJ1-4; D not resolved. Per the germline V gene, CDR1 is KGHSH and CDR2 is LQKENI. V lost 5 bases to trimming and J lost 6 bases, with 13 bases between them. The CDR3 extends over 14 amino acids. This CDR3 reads CASSSGSTDEKLFF. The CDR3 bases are TGTGCCAGCTCATCAGGCAGCACGGATGAAAAACTGTTTTTT.

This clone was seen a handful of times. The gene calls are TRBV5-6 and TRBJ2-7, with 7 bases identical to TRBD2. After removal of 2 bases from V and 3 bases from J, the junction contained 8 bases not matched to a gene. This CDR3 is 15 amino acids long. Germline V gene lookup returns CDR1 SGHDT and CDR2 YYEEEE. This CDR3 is CASSFWMGEGYEQYF. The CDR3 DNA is TGTGCCAGCAGCTTCTGGATGGGGGAGGGCTACGAGCAGTACTTC.

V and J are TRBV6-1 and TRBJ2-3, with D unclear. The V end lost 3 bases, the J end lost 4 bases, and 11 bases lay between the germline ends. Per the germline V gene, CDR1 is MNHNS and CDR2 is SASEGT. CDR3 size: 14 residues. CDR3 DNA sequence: TGTGCCAGCAGTGATCCGCGTCTAGCAGATACGCAGTATTTT. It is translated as CASSDPRLADTQYF.

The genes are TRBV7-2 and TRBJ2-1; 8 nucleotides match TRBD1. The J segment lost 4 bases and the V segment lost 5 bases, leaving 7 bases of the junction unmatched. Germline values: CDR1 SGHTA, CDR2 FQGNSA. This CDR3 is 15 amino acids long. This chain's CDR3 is CASSQRQGTYNEQFF. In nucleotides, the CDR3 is TGTGCCAGCAGCCAACGACAGGGGACGTACAATGAGCAGTTCTTC.

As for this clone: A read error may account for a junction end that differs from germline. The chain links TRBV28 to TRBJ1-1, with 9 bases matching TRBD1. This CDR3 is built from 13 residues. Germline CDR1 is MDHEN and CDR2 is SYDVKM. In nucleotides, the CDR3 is TGTGCCAGCAGTTTACGGACAGGGGTTTGGTGGTTTTTT. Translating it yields CASSLRTGVWWFF.

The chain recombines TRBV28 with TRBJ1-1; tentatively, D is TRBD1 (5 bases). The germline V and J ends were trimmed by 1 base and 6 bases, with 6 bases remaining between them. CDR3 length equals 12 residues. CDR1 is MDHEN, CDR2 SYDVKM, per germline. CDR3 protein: CASSLLQAEAFF. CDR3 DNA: TGTGCCAGCAGTTTATTACAGGCTGAAGCTTTCTTT.

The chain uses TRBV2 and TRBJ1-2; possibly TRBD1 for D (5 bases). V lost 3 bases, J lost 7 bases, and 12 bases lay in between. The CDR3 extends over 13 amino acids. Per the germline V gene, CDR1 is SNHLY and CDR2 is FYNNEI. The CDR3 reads CASSDVRVFGYTF. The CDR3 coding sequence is TGTGCCAGCAGTGATGTCAGGGTTTTTGGCTACACCTTC.

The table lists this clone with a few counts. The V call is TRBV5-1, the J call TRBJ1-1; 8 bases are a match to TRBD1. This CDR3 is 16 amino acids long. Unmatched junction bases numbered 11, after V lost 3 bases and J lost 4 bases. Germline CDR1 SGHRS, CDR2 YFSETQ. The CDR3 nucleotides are TGCGCCAGCAGCTCGACTTTGACAGGGACAGGCACTGAAGCTTTCTTT. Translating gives CASSSTLTGTGTEAFF.

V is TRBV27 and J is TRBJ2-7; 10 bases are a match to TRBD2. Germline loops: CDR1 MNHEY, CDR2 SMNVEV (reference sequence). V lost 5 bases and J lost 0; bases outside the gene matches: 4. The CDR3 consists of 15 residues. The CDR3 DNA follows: TGTGCCAGCAGTCCATCTAGCGGGAGCTCCTACGAGCAGTACTTC. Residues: CASSPSSGSSYEQYF.

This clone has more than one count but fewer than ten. In DNA form, the CDR3 reads TGTGCCAGCAGTGAACGGGGGGTTTTGGCTTTCTTT. Translating gives CASSERGVLAFF. The chain employs TRBV2 and TRBJ1-1; D possibly corresponds to TRBD1 (5 bases). Trimming took 2 bases from V and 11 from J, leaving 12 bases between them. The CDR3 runs to 12 residues. Germline V lookup: CDR1 SNHLY, CDR2 FYNNEI.

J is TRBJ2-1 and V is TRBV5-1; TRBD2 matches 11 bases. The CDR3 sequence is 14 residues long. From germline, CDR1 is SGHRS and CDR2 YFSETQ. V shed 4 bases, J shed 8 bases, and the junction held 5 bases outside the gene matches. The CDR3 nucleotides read TGCGCCAGCAGCCTTACTAGCGGGAGTTATGAGCAGTTCTTC. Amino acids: CASSLTSGSYEQFF.

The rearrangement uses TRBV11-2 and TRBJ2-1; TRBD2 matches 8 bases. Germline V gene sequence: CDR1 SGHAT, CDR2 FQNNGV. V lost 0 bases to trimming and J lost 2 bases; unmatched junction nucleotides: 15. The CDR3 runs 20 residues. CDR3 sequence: CASSLEPTGIRAGAYNEQFF. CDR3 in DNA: TGTGCCAGCAGCTTAGAACCTACGGGTATTAGAGCGGGAGCCTACAATGAGCAGTTCTTC.

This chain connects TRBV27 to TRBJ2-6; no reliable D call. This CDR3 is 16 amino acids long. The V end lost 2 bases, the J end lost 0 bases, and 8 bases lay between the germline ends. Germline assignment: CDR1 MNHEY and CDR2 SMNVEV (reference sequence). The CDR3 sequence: CASSLDGGSGANVLTF. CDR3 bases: TGTGCCAGCAGTTTAGACGGCGGCTCTGGGGCCAACGTCCTGACTTTC.

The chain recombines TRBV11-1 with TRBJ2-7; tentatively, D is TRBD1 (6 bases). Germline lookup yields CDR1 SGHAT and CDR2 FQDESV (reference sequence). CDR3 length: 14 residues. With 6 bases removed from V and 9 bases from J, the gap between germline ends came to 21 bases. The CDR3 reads CASSPTSGGRVQYF. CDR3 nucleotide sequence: TGTGCCAGCAGTCCAACATCTGGGGGCAGGGTGCAGTACTTC.

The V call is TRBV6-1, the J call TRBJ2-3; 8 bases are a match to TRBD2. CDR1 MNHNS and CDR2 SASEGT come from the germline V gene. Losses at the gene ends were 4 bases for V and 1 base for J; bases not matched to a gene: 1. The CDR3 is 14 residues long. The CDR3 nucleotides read TGTGCCAGCAGTGGGCGGGGGGGCACAGATACGCAGTATTTT. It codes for CASSGRGGTDTQYF.

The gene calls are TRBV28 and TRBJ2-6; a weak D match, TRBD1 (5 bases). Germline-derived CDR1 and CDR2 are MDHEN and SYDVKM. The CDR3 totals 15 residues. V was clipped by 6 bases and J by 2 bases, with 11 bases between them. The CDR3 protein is CASSSGFAGANVLTF. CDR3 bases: TGTGCCAGCAGCTCAGGGTTTGCTGGGGCCAACGTCCTGACTTTC.

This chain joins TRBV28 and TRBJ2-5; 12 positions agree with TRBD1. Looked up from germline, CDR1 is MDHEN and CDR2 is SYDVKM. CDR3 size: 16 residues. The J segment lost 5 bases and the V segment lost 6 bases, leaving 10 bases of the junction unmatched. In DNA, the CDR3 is TGTGCCAGCAGCCCCTCCGGGACAGGGGGCGATGAGACCCAGTACTTC. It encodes CASSPSGTGGDETQYF.

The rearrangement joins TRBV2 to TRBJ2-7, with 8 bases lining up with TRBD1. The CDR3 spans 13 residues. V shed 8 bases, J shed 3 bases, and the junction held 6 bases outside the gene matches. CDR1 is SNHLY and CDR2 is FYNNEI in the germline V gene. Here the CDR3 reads CASGWTGNYEQYF. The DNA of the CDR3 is TGTGCCAGCGGGTGGACAGGGAACTACGAGCAGTACTTC.

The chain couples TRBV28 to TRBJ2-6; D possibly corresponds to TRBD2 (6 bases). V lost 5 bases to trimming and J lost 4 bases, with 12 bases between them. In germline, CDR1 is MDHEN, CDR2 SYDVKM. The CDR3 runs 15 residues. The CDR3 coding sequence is TGTGCCAGCAGTCGGGGGTTACGGGGGGCCAACGTCCTGACTTTC. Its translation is CASSRGLRGANVLTF.

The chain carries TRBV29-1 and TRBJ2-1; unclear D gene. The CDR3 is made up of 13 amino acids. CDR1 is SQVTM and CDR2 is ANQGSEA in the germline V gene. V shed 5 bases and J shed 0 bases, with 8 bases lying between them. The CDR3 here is CSVTVSSYNEQFF. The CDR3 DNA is TGCAGCGTTACGGTGAGCTCCTACAATGAGCAGTTCTTC.

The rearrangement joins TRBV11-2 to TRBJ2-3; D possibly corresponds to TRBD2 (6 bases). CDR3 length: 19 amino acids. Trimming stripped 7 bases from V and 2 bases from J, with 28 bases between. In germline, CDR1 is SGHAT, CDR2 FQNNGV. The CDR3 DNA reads TGTGCCAGCACCCAGATATCCGGAGCGGGTCTAGCAGTCACAGATACGCAGTATTTT. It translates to CASTQISGAGLAVTDTQYF.

The CDR3 spells CASSPFGSGEQYF. The CDR3 DNA sequence: TGTGCCAGCTCACCCTTCGGCTCGGGCGAGCAGTACTTC. The gene calls are TRBV18 and TRBJ2-7, with D uncertain. The germline gives CDR1 KGHSH, CDR2 LQKENI. With 3 bases removed from V and 6 bases from J, the gap between germline ends came to 12 bases. The CDR3 has 13 residues. Full variable domain (missing parts from reference TRBV18 and TRBJ2-7): NAGVMQNPRHLVRRRGQEARLRCSPMKGHSHVYWYRQLPEEGLKFMVYLQKENIIDESGMPKERFSAEFPKEGPSILRIQQVVRGDSAAYFCASSPFGSGEQYFGPGTRLTVT.

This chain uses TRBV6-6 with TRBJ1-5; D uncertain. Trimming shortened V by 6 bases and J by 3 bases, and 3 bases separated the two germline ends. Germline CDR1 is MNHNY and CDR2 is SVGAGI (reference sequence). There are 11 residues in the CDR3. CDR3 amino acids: CASSHNQPQHF. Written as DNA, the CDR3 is TGTGCCAGCAGCCACAATCAGCCCCAGCATTTT.

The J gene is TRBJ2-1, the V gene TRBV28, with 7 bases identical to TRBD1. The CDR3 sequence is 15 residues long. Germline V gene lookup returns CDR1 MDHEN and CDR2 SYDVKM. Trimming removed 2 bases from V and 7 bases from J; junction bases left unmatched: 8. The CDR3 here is CASSLGPGTENEQFF. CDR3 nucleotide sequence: TGTGCCAGCAGTTTAGGCCCGGGGACAGAAAATGAGCAGTTCTTC.

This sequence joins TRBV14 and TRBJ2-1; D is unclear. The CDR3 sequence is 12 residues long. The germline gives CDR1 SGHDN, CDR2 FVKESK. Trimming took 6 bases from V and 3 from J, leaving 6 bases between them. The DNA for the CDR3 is TGTGCCAGCAGACTTGACTACAATGAGCAGTTCTTC. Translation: CASRLDYNEQFF.

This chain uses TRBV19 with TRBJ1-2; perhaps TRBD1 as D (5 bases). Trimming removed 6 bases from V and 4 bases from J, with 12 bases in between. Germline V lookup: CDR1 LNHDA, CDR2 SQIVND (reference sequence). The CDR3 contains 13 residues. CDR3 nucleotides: TGTGCCAGTAGCCAACAGGCCCTCTATGGCTACACCTTC. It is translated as CASSQQALYGYTF.

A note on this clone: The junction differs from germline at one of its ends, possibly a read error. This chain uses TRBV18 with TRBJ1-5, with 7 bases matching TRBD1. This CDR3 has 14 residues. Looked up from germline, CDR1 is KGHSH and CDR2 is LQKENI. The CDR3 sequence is CASSQGWSNQPQHF. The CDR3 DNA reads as TGTGCCAGTTCACAGGGGTGGAGCAATCAGCCCCAGCATTTT.